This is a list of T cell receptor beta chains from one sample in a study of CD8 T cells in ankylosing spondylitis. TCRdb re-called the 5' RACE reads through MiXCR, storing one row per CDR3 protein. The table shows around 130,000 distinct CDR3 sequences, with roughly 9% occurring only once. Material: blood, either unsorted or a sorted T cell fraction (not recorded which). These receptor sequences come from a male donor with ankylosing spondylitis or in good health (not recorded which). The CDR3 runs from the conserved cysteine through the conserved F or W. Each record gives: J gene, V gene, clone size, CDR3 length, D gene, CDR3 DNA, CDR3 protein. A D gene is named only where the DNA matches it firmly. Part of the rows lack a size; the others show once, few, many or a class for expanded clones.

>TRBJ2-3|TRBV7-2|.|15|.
TGTGCCAGCAGCTTAGCCGTAGGGAGCACAGATACGCAGTATTTT
CASSLAVGSTDTQYF
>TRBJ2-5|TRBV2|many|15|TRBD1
TGTGCCAGCAAAGCCCAGACAGGGCTGTCAGAGACCCAGTACTTC
CASKAQTGLSETQYF
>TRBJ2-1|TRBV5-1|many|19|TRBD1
TGCGCCAGCAGCCTACGCAACCCCCTCAGGGGGCCCTCCTACAATGAGCAGTTCTTC
CASSLRNPLRGPSYNEQFF
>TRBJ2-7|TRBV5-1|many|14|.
TGCGCCAGCAGCTTGGGCGCGCTAGGGGACGAGCAGTACTTC
CASSLGALGDEQYF
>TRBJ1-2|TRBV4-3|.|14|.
TGCGCCAGCAGCCCCTCCGGGACCAACGGGGGCTACACCTTC
CASSPSGTNGGYTF
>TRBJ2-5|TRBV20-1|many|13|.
TGCAGTGCTCATCCGGGACAAGCGGGGACCCAGTACTTC
CSAHPGQAGTQYF
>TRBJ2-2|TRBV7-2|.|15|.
TGTGCCAGCAGCTTAAACGGAGTCAACACCGGGGAGCTGTTTTTT
CASSLNGVNTGELFF
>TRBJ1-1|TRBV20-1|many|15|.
TGCAGTGCTAGAGATCGGGCAGGGTTGAACACTGAAGCTTTCTTT
CSARDRAGLNTEAFF
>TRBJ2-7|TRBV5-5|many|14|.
TGTGCCAGCAGCTTGGTGGGCAGAGACTACGAGCAGTACTTC
CASSLVGRDYEQYF
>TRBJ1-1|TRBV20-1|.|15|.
TGCAGTGCTAGAGGCGTAGAAGGGGCGGGTACTGAAGCTTTCTTT
CSARGVEGAGTEAFF
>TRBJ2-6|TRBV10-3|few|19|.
TGTGCCATCAGTGAGTTTTATCGGGTGGAGTCGACTGGGGCCAACGTCCTGACTTTC
CAISEFYRVESTGANVLTF
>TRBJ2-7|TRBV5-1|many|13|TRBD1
TGCGCCAGCAGCTTGACAGGGGGCTACGAGCAGTACTTC
CASSLTGGYEQYF
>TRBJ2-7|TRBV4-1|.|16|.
TGCGCCAGCAGCCAATCTACCCACGGACGTAACTACGAGCAGTACTTC
CASSQSTHGRNYEQYF
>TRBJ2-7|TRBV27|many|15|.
TGTGCCATCCCTTGGACCGGTCCGGGAACCTACGAGCAGTACTTC
CAIPWTGPGTYEQYF
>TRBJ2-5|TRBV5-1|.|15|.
TGCGCCAGCATCTTGATGGCTAGTATCGGGGAGACCCAGTACTTC
CASILMASIGETQYF
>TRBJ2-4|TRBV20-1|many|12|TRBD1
TGCAGAGTTCCGGGACAGGGATACATTCAGTACTTC
CRVPGQGYIQYF
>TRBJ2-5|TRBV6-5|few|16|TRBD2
TGTGCCAGCAGTTACTCTCTGACTAGCGGGAGAGAGACCCAGTACTTC
CASSYSLTSGRETQYF